This T cell receptor beta chain was sequenced during a study of CD8 T cells in Susac syndrome. An amount of RNA that ranged from 0.5 to 1 ug was reverse transcribed with random hexamers. TCRdb re-derived calls from the immunoSEQ multiplex PCR reads in MiXCR, one entry per CDR3 protein. The sample includes roughly 190,000 distinct CDR3 sequences, about 91% of them seen just once. Bulk CD8+ and CD4+ cells came from magnetic negative isolation; CD8+ TEMRA by FACS. Trimming cost V 3 bases and J 10 bases; bases outside gene matches: 1. The CDR3 consists of 11 residues. CDR1 SGHDT and CDR2 YYEEEE come from the germline V gene.

This clonotype was obtained from a human donor with Susac syndrome. The V call is TRBV5-6, the J call TRBJ2-1; 7 bases match TRBD1. Specimen: CD4+ T cells from PBMCs. The CDR3 sequence: CASSWGQEQFF. The CDR3 DNA sequence: TGTGCCAGCAGCTGGGGACAGGAGCAGTTCTTC.